This T cell receptor beta chain was sequenced during a study of blood T cell repertoires in COVID-19. Turning to the study itself: Sample material is recorded as cDNA or gDNA derived from T cells, B-cell-depleted T cells, or PBMCs.

The data were produced by immunoSEQ multiplex PCR, yet TCRdb's version contains in-frame clones alone and is incomplete. The top ten clones hold roughly 1% of a sample with 320,000 or so clones, about 90% of them seen once. V lost 0 bases, J lost 8 bases, and 20 bases lay in between. Per germline, CDR1 PRHDT and CDR2 FYEKMQ (reference sequence). The CDR3 contains 17 residues. The J gene is TRBJ2-1, the V gene TRBV13; possible D gene TRBD2, 6 bases. This receptor was taken from a woman in her 30s who had recovered from COVID-19. The material sequenced was PBMCs or T cells enriched from blood (not recorded which). The CDR3 DNA follows: TGTGCCAGCAGCTTAGGCCCGACTAACCCATCGGGGGATGAGCAGTTCTTC. It encodes CASSLGPTNPSGDEQFF.